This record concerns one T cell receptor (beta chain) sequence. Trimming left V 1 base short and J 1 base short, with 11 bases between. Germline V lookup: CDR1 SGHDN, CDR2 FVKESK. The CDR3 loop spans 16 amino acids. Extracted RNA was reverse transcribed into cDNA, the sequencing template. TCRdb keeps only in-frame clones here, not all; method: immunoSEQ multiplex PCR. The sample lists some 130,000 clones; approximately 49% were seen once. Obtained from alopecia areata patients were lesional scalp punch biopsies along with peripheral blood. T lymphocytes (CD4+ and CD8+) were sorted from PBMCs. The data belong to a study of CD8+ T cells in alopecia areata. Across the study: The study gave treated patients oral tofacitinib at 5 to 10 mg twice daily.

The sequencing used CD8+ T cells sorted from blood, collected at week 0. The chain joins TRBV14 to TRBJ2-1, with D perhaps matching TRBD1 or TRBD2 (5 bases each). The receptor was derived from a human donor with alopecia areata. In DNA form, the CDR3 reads TGTGCCAGCAGCCAAGTTCGAGGGGAGTCCTACAATGAGCAGTTCTTC. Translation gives CASSQVRGESYNEQFF.